This TCR beta chain was recorded in a study of cytomegalovirus exposure and HLA in healthy donors (dated 2017 in TCRdb). Study-level background: An earlier analysis of several hundred of the donors reported 276 Gb of sequence data and 117 million unique TCR beta sequences obtained from 150 million to 200 million T cells. Approximately 310 gigabases of sequencing data and around 90 million unique TCR sequences made up an early release that covered roughly 670 HLA-typed donors. The genetic ancestry cluster associated with self-reported Caucasian donors included 81% of the roughly 380 genotyped donors. The study was designed to test whether signatures of past pathogen exposure could be identified by cataloging public T cell receptors. The T cell repertoires of 666 subjects were profiled by immunosequencing and related to cytomegalovirus serostatus. In addition to the first cohort of approximately 670 subjects, a separate validation cohort of 120 different subjects was used. To predict cytomegalovirus infection status, the study combined high-throughput TCR immunosequencing, statistical association of individual TCRs with disease status, and machine learning. To study patterns of TCR occurrence, a later analysis re-analyzed previously published TCR beta repertoires from 500 to 850 donors and added high-resolution HLA genotyping. In the later analysis, no new phenotypic data were used to find candidate immune exposures; instead, reliance was placed on TCR beta sequences and their occurrence across donors. An earlier analysis of several hundred of the donors used high-throughput TCR beta sequencing to judge whether each TCR beta V gene segment behaved as functional or pseudogenic. Donor age, sex, ethnicity and CMV serostatus were compiled together with the repertoire data. A later genetic analysis took genome-wide SNP genotypes for about 65% of the 666 donors and used that subset as a discovery cohort. Every repertoire in the discovery cohort had been generated on one and the same sequencing platform. HLA typing covered class I and class II loci at four-digit resolution. The number of donors typed differed by locus, with about 629-640 for A, B, C, DRB1 and DQB1, more than 500 for DQA1, about 610 for DPA1, and some 470 for DPB1. Because of strong linkage in the cohort, roughly five DR-DQ haplotypes were treated as single units for association and clustering. On average, around 240,000 unique TCR beta nucleotide sequences were sequenced per donor among 398 genotyped donors of the cohort, with 15% to 20% of those sequences being non-productive.

About this clone itself: Its antigen specificity is not known. The input lacks base qualities; no much larger clone sits a single base away.

Beyond this particular receptor, the publication reports: In a later genetic analysis, fewer N-insertions in productive TCRs were reported among donors in an Asian-associated ancestry cluster than the 666-donor mean. At a false discovery rate of 0.05, a later analysis linked fewer than 20,000 TCR beta sequences to specific HLA alleles. Most CMV-associated TCR beta chains appeared to be HLA-restricted in a later analysis, and the HLA associations seemed to be driven largely by CMV exposure. The presence/absence analyses assumed that sequencing depth was roughly uniform across donors, and that assumption may not be true. A later analysis found that TCR association rates varied across HLA loci, with DRB1 alleles showing the most associated TCRs and HLA-C alleles the fewest. In vitro tests confirmed that three of the cytomegalovirus-associated TCR beta chains recognize cytomegalovirus antigens. Some IMGT-functional V segments, including TRBV6-2 and TRBV6-3, could not be told apart with the 87-base-pair reads, so those segments were excluded. A further reported finding was that TCR beta sequences accurately predicted the HLA-A and HLA-B alleles for most subjects in the first cohort. A total of roughly 160 TCR beta chains were listed by the study as associated with cytomegalovirus. In a later genetic analysis, a missense DCLRE1C variant was associated with V-gene and J-gene trimming of TCR beta chains, and the association was replicated in an independent cohort. The classifier was reported to diagnose cytomegalovirus status with high specificity and sensitivity in both the original and validation cohorts. Because HLA typing was missing for some donors at each locus, association tests included only the typed subset. A cluster of highly shared sequence variants was judged likely to represent a technical artifact of the sequencing pipeline. An earlier analysis of approximately 500 of the donors showed that most TCR beta V segments appeared in productive rearrangements either about 87% or about 30% of the time, which broadly matched IMGT annotations. When HLA alleles, especially DR and DQ, strongly co-occurred, attributing TCR associations to individual alleles was difficult. Several of the top co-occurrence clusters appeared to be linked to parvovirus B19, influenza, CMV and Epstein-Barr virus, according to a later analysis. A later analysis found that HLA-associated TCR beta chains were more clonally expanded and had lower generation probabilities than equally common non-associated chains. Across donors, most TCR sequences were observed very rarely, whereas some public TCRs were present in many individuals. CMV serostatus was the only immune exposure information available for the cohort. The cohort was sequenced for TCR beta chains only, and without alpha or paired-chain data the features that could be detected were limited. The authors suggested that the approach could potentially be generalized to other disease states and immunological phenotypes. The earlier analysis of 587 of the donors excluded seventeen rarely observed V segments, including chromosome 9 orphons, because counts were too low. Linkage disequilibrium might explain the correlated functional status among segregating V segments, but an unknown experimental factor could not be excluded.

The method was the immunoSEQ multiplex PCR assay. For the multiplex PCR, a mixture combining 60 forward primers for TCR Vbeta segments and 13 reverse primers for TCR Jbeta segments was used. A multiplex PCR assay on genomic DNA amplified the CDR3 region of rearranged TCR beta genes. Amplified TCR beta libraries were sequenced as 87-base-pair reads on the Illumina HiSeq System. Under the source paper's analysis protocol: A later analysis tallied 75 million to 85 million unique TCR beta chains across the 666 repertoires, and about 10 million of those chains were shared by two or more donors. To remove PCR and sequencing errors, raw reads were error-corrected and collapsed into unique sequences using a nearest-neighbor algorithm that merged closely related sequences. To assign V, D and J gene segments, CDR3 sequences were aligned to IMGT reference sequences. For a sequence to be retained, a match of at least six nucleotides to both a V gene segment and a J gene segment was required. A rearrangement counted as productive if the CDR3 had no stop codons and remained in frame with V and J, and every other rearrangement counted as non-productive. Following IMGT convention, CDR3 was defined as the stretch from the second conserved V-encoded cysteine up to the conserved J-encoded phenylalanine. Sequences without an unambiguous match to a single V gene segment were excluded from the earlier analysis of 500 to 700 of the donors. An earlier analysis of a few hundred of the donors classified V segments as functional when productive rearrangements were above 56.7% and as segregating when the standard deviation between donors was above 5%. A statistical classification framework was developed to diagnose cytomegalovirus status using the catalog of TCR beta chain sequences. A later analysis assigned V and J genes by comparing TCR nucleotide sequences with IMGT/GENE-DB human TR gene sequences. The TCRdist pipeline was used in a later analysis to assign CDR3 sequences and most-parsimonious VDJ recombination scenarios. In a later analysis, each TCR beta chain was defined by its CDR3 amino acid sequence together with its V-gene family, and reads without a unique V-gene family were excluded. As a way to deal with suspected cross-contamination and a sequencing artifact, a later analysis dropped 450 to 600 nucleotide sequences that were highly shared and had low generation probability. A later analysis calculated a clonal expansion index for each public chain from normalized within-repertoire ranks of inferred template counts. In a later analysis, generation probabilities were computed with a VDJ recombination model fitted to out-of-frame rearrangements, and the resulting probabilities were checked against IGoR. Hypergeometric tests were used in a later analysis to score TCR-TCR, TCR-HLA and TCR-CMV co-occurrence, with a repertoire-size bias correction applied to the TCR pairs. To estimate false discovery rates, a later analysis permuted the HLA or CMV assignments 20 times. In a later analysis, co-occurring TCRs were grouped using DBSCAN, with TCRdist sequence similarity added in when clustering inside HLA-allele-positive subsets. Co-occurrence clustering excluded repertoires with fewer than 30,000 or more than 120,000 public chains, plus five with anomalous nucleotide sharing. Drawn from immuneACCESS, this table holds only the in-frame rearrangements with V and J called that TCRdb kept. Clones are partly lost; checked studies trace under half to an unresolved V gene and leave the rest unexplained. The V and J calls and clone size come from that table; D and trimming were worked out from the DNA. Recorded for this sample are approximately 150,000 clones; about 80% of them occurred a single time. Roughly 1.9% of the sample belongs to the ten largest clones.

The cohort comprised fewer than 700 healthy bone marrow donors. Cohort members were all nominally healthy when sampled, although unrecorded immune exposures were likely present. The donor was CMV seronegative and was included in the group of about 400 seronegative cohort members. A peripheral blood sample was provided by each donor, and peripheral blood mononuclear cells were used for TCR beta sequencing. The Qiagen DNeasy Blood Extraction Kit was used to extract genomic DNA from the blood cell samples. Deletion took 3 bases off V and 0 bases off J, with a span of 9 bases between the germline ends. From the cysteine through the phenylalanine, the CDR3 covers 15 amino acids. Just CDR3 DNA is preserved here, 45 bases in frame from base 1. Per the germline V gene, MDHEN is the CDR1 and SYDVKM is the CDR2.

The source material was PBMCs. Recombination linked TRBV28 to TRBJ2-1, with TRBD2 perhaps the D gene, on 6 matching bases. This clonotype was sampled from a woman aged 35 to 49 in good health and CMV-seronegative. The CDR3 protein is CASSFAGSSYNEQFF. The DNA reads as follows: TGTGCCAGCAGTTTCGCCGGGAGCTCCTACAATGAGCAGTTCTTC.